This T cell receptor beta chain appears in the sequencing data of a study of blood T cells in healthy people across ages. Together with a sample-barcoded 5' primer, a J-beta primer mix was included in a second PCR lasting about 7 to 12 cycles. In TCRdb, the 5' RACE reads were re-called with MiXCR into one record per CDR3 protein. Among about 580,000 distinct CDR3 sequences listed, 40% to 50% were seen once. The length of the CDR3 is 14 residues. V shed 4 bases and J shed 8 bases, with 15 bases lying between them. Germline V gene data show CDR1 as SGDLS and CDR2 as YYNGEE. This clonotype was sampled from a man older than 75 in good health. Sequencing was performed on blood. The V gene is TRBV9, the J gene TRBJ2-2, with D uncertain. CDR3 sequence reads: CASSPWPQRGELFF. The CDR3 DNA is TGTGCCAGCAGCCCGTGGCCCCAGAGGGGGGAGCTGTTTTTT.